A single sample is the source of the 7 T cell receptor beta chains below, sequenced in a study of cytomegalovirus exposure and HLA in healthy donors. Clones were sequenced by immunoSEQ multiplex PCR, and TCRdb holds only the in-frame ones, with some missing. The sample lists around 120,000 clones; about 85% were seen once. Sequencing used PBMCs. The receptors were gathered from a man in his late teens or twenties in good health and CMV-seropositive.

This rearrangement joins TRBV6-6 to TRBJ2-7, with a weak D call TRBD1 (6 bases). The CDR3 is 15 amino acids. The germline gives CDR1 MNHNY, CDR2 SVGAGI (reference sequence). V lost 2 bases and J 2 bases, leaving 13 bases between the germline ends. In DNA, the CDR3 is TGTGCCAGCAGTTACACCCCAGGGGTTGCCTACGAGCAGTACTTC. Its protein is CASSYTPGVAYEQYF.

The V gene is TRBV28, the J gene TRBJ1-1; D unclear. The CDR3 spans 12 residues. Germline V gives CDR1 MDHEN, CDR2 SYDVKM. V was clipped by 5 bases and J by 4 bases, with 8 bases between them. For the CDR3, the DNA is TGTGCCAGCAGTGGTGCAGGCACTGAAGCTTTCTTT. Translation gives CASSGAGTEAFF.

V gene TRBV29-1 combines with J gene TRBJ2-3; TRBD1 matches at 7 bases. Trimming took 4 bases from V and 1 from J; bases not matched to a gene: 8. The CDR3 totals 15 residues. Germline V lookup: CDR1 SQVTM, CDR2 ANQGSEA. The CDR3 is CSVAQHRGGTDTQYF. In DNA, the CDR3 is TGCAGCGTTGCTCAACACAGGGGCGGCACAGATACGCAGTATTTT.

V is TRBV4-2 and J is TRBJ2-5, with 15 bases matching TRBD2. J gave up 5 bases and V 1 base, and 5 bases lay outside the gene matches. Germline V gene sequence: CDR1 LGHNA, CDR2 YNFKEQ. This CDR3 is built from 17 residues. The CDR3 DNA reads TGTGCCAGCAGCCAAGGGACTAGCGGGGGGGCAGGCGAGACCCAGTACTTC. This codes for CASSQGTSGGAGETQYF.

V is TRBV18 and J is TRBJ2-1; D gene unclear. The CDR3 length is 14 residues. Trimming removed 2 bases from V and 5 bases from J, with 10 bases in between. Per germline, CDR1 KGHSH and CDR2 LQKENI. The CDR3 DNA follows: TGTGCCAGCTCACCAGGGCCCAGAGACAATGAGCAGTTCTTC. Translated: CASSPGPRDNEQFF.

This clone was counted once. The CDR3 DNA is TGTGCCTGGAGTGCTACTCTAGAAAAACTGTTTTTT. It specifies CAWSATLEKLFF. V is TRBV30 and J is TRBJ1-4; D not certain. The length of the CDR3 is 12 residues. Germline V lookup: CDR1 GTSNPN, CDR2 SVGIG (reference sequence). V was pared by 1 base and J by 8 bases, with 8 bases between.

The rearrangement links TRBV6-5 to TRBJ1-5; D not resolved. This CDR3 has 13 amino acids. Per the germline V gene, CDR1 is MNHEY and CDR2 is SVGAGI. Between the trimmed V and J ends, which lost 5 bases and 5 bases, there was a span of 10 bases. As DNA, the CDR3 is TGTGCCAGCAGTATCTCTCCCTATCAGCCCCAGCATTTT. The encoded protein is CASSISPYQPQHF.